The clone carrying this TCR beta chain was counted a few times. Its antigen remains unidentified. Preparation of the TCRbeta library involved a method that used unique molecular identifiers. TCRdb fed the PCR reads into MiXCR, producing one record per CDR3 protein. This table holds about 980,000 distinct CDR3 sequences, 25% to 35% found once. These data originate in a study of T-cell reconstitution after alpha-beta-depleted transplantation in children. Germline V gene sequence: CDR1 KGHSY, CDR2 FQNENV. The CDR3 spans 14 residues. The V and J ends lost 0 bases and 8 bases, in that order; junction bases with no gene match: 5. Study-level results: Recipient T cells and thymic progenitors that survived were the source of the high TCRbeta diversity seen at day 60 in some patients. Once a year had passed after transplant, T-cell counts and diversity came mostly from newly produced T cells. Alpha-beta T cells present about two months after transplant were reported to originate from several hundred expanded graft clones.

The receptor comes from a boy younger than two who had a stem cell transplant for SCID, so the T cells may come from the graft donor. The input for sequencing was PBMCs, mostly from graft donor cells, taken 360 days after TCRalphabeta/CD19-depleted stem cell transplant. The chain has TRBV16 and TRBJ2-7; 9 bases align to TRBD1. The CDR3 nucleotides read TGTGCCAGCAGCCAATCGGGACAGGGACTCAAGCAGTACTTC. Its protein product is CASSQSGQGLKQYF. The entire variable domain, with the rest obtained from reference TRBV16 and TRBJ2-7, is as follows: GEEVAQTPKHLVRGEGQKAKLYCAPIKGHSYVFWYQQVLKNEFKFLISFQNENVFDETGMPKERFSAKCLPNSPCSLEIQATKLEDSAVYFCASSQSGQGLKQYFGPGTRLTVT.